A selection of T cell receptor beta chains follows, all from one sample in a study of blood T cell repertoires in COVID-19. TCRdb's table, derived via immunoSEQ multiplex PCR, lists solely in-frame clones and lacks some. The sample consists of under 300,000 clones, approximately 84% of them appearing once. Sequencing was performed on PBMCs or T cells enriched from blood (not recorded which). The receptor set was obtained from a man aged 35 to 55 who had recovered from COVID-19. Each CDR3 is given with its conserved first and last residue.

V	CDR3
TRBV28	CASRRQHNSPLHF
TRBV19	CASSTRGSYGYTF
TRBV24-1	CATSDLRGASYNEQFF
TRBV5-1	CASSLPSGTGELFF
TRBV19	CASSGGATFF
TRBV7-2	CASSLQGSVSPLHF
TRBV29-1	CSVGLAGGLATDTQYF
TRBV24-1	CATSNQMNTEAFF
TRBV30	CAWSLTGEQYF
TRBV5-1	CASSLLGQGTGELFF
TRBV7-9	CASGGAAAFF
TRBV2	CASKLAGGRDTGELFF
TRBV19	CASTQWGSIAEAFF
TRBV9	CASGGGAYNEQFF
TRBV5-6	CASSPPAQVNTEAFF
TRBV10-3	CAISGLAGGGAGELFF
TRBV28	CASQSPGEGTEAFF
TRBV9	CASSVGPSGSYEQYF
TRBV30	CAWSVTGGGTIYF
TRBV7-3	CASSLTGGRTDTQYF
TRBV3-1/TRBV3-2	CASSQEEGTGQSPLHF
TRBV30	CAWDAGIQETQYF
TRBV21-1	CASSKKSRDDQPQHF
TRBV7-9	CASSLRGQYTGELFF
TRBV20-1	CSARGTQEQFF
TRBV5-5	CASSFGVDRAGNTIYF
TRBV27	CASSFSRVNTGELFF
TRBV4-2	CASSQEGSGREQYF
TRBV9	CASSVGGLAGVSEQYF
TRBV30	CAWIRGGPNEQFF
TRBV6-5	CASRTPLAGGYTF
TRBV3-1/TRBV3-2	CASVNGPGGNTIYF